Listed here is a single TCR beta chain. This record belongs to a study of radiotherapy plus CTLA-4 blockade in lung cancer. Method: immunoSEQ multiplex PCR; TCRdb's copy keeps in-frame clones and lacks some. This sample has about 32,000 clones; 70% to 90% occur once, and the top ten carry approximately 25%. The CDR3 totals 17 residues. The germline V gene encodes CDR1 SGHVS and CDR2 FQNEAQ. Losses at the gene ends were 0 bases for V and 7 bases for J; bases not matched to a gene: 7. This TCR came from a human donor with non-small cell lung cancer that progressed on radiotherapy plus ipilimumab. The sequencing used peripheral blood, collected from a patient treated with radiotherapy plus ipilimumab. The V and J genes are TRBV7-8 and TRBJ1-6; 9 bases map to TRBD1. CDR3 residues: CASSLAGQGSRNSPLHF. For the CDR3, the DNA is TGTGCCAGCAGCTTAGCGGGACAGGGCTCGAGGAATTCACCCCTCCACTTT.